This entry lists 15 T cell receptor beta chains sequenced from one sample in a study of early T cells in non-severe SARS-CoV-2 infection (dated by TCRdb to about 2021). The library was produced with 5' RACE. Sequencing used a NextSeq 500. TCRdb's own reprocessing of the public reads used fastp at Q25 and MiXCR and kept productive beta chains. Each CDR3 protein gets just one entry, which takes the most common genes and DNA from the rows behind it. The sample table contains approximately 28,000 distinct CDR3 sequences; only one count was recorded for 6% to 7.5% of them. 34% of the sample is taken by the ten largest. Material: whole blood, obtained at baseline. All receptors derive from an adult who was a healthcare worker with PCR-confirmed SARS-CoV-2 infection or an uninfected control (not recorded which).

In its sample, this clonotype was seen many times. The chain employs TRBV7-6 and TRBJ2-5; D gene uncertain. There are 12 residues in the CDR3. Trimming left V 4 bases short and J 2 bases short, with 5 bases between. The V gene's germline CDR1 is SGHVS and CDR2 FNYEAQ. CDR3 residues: CASSYLQETQYF. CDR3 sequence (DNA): TGTGCCAGCAGCTACCTTCAAGAGACCCAGTACTTC.

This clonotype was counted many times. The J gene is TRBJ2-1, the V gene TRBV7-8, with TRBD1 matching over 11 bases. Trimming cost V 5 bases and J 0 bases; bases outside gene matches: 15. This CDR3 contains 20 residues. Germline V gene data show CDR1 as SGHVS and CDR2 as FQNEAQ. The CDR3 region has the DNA TGTGCCAGCAGCCAGAGGCCCGGACAGGGGGCTATTAGCTCCTACAATGAGCAGTTCTTC. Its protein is CASSQRPGQGAISSYNEQFF.

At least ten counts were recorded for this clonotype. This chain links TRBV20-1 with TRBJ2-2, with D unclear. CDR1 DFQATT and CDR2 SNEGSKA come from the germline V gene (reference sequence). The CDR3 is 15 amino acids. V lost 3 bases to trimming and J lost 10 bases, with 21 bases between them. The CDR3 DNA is TGCAGTGCTAGTACCCCGGGCCCAGCGTCGAAGGAGCTGTTTTTT. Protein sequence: CSASTPGPASKELFF.

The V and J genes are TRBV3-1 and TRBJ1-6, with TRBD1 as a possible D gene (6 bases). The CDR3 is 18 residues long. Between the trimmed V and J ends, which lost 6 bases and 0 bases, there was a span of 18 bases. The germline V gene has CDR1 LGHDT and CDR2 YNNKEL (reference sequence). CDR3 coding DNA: TGTGCCAGCAGTCTAAAACCGACAGGAACCTCCTATAATTCACCCCTCCACTTT. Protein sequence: CASSLKPTGTSYNSPLHF.

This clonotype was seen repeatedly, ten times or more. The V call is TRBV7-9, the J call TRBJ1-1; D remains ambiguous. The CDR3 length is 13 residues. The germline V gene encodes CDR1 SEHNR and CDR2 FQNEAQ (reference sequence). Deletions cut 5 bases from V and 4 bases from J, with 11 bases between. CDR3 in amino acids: CASSLVEGTEAFF. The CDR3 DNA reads TGTGCCAGCAGCCTGGTGGAAGGCACTGAAGCTTTCTTT.

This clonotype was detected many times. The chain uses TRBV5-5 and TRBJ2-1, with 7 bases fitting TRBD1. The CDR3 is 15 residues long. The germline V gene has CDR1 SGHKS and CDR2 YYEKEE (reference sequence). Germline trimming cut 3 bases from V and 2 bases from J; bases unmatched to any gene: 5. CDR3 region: CASSSQGTAYNEQFF. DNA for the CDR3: TGTGCCAGCAGCTCGCAGGGGACAGCCTACAATGAGCAGTTCTTC.

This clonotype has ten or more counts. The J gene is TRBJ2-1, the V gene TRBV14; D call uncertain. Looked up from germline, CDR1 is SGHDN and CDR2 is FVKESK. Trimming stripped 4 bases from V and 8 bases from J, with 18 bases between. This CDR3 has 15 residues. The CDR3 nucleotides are TGTGCCAGCAGCCCCCCGGCCTTAGACATCCATGAGCAGTTCTTC. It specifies CASSPPALDIHEQFF.

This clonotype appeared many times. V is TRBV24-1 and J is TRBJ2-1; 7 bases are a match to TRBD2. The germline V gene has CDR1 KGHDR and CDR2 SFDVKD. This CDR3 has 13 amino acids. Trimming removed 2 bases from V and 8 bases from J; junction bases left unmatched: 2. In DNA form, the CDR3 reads TGTGCCACCAGTGATTACGGGAGGCATGAGCAGTTCTTC. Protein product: CATSDYGRHEQFF.

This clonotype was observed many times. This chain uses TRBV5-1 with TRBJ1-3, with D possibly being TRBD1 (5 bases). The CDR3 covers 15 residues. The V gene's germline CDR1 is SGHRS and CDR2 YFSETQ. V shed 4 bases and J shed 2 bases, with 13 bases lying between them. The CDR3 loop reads CASSPRGDAGNTIYF. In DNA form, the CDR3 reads TGCGCCAGCAGCCCCCGGGGGGACGCTGGAAACACCATATATTTT.

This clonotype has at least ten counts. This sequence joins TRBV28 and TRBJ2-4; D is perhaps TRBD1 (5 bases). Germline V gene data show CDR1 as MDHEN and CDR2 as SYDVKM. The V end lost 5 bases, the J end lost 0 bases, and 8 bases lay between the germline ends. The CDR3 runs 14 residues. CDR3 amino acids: CASSTQGAKNIQYF. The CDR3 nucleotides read TGTGCCAGCAGTACGCAGGGAGCCAAAAACATTCAGTACTTC.

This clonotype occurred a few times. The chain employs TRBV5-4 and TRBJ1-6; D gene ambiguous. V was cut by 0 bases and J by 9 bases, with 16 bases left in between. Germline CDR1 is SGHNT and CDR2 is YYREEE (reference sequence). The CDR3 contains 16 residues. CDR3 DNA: TGTGCCAGCAGCTTGGATGGCAGGCTAACCCGTTCACCCCTCCACTTT. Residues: CASSLDGRLTRSPLHF.

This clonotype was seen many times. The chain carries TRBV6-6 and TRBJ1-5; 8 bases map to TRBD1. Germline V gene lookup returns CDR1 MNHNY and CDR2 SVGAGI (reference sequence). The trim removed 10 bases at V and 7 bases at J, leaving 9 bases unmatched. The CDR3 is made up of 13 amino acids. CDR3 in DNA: TGTGCCATGACGGACAGGGTTGAGCAGCCCCAGCATTTT. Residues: CAMTDRVEQPQHF.

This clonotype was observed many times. The CDR3 spells CASSPTGTRYYNEQFF. The CDR3 DNA follows: TGTGCCAGCAGCCCGACCGGGACTAGATATTACAATGAGCAGTTCTTC. The chain couples TRBV7-3 to TRBJ2-1; TRBD2 aligns across 8 bases. Trimming took 5 bases from V and 4 from J; bases not matched to a gene: 10. Germline values: CDR1 SGHTA, CDR2 FQGTGA. The CDR3 has 16 residues. Full variable domain (outside the CDR3, taken from reference TRBV7-3 and TRBJ2-1): GAGVSQTPSNKVTEKGKYVELRCDPISGHTALYWYRQSLGQGPEFLIYFQGTGAADDSGLPNDRFFAVRPEGSVSTLKIQRTERGDSAVYLCASSPTGTRYYNEQFFGPGTRLTVL.

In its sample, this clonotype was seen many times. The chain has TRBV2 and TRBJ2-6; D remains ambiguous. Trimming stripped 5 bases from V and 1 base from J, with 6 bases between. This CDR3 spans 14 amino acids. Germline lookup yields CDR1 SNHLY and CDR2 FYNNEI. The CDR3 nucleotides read TGTGCCAGCAGTCGGAGTTCTGGGGCCAACGTCCTGACTTTC. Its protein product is CASSRSSGANVLTF.

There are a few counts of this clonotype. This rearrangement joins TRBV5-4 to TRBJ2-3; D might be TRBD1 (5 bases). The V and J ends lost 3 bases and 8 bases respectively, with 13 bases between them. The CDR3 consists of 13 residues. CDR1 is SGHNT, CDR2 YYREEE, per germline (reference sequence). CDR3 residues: CASSYRDRGTQYF. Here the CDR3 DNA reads TGTGCCAGCAGCTACCGTGATAGGGGTACGCAGTATTTT.